This T cell receptor beta chain was captured in a study of cytomegalovirus exposure and HLA in healthy donors. Looking at the study overall: From donors who were HLA-typed, an early data release held approximately 80 million unique TCRs.

The study ran its PCR with 60 Vbeta and 13 Jbeta primers. Clones were sequenced by immunoSEQ multiplex PCR, and TCRdb holds only the in-frame ones, with some missing. The top ten clones hold around 1.2% of a sample with some 130,000 clones, about four fifths of them seen once. V was pared by 10 bases and J by 8 bases, with 14 bases between. CDR1 and CDR2 from the germline V gene are MDHEN and SYDVKM. CDR3 length: 11 amino acids. The sequence derives from a male donor in good health and CMV-seropositive. The chain has TRBV28 and TRBJ1-1; D unresolved. The source material was PBMCs. The CDR3 sequence: CATTVRSEAFF. CDR3 in DNA: TGTGCCACCACGGTCAGGTCGGAAGCTTTCTTT.